One sample yielded the 22 T cell receptor beta chains listed below, sequenced in a study of OX40 agonist ivuxolimab in advanced cancers. The method was immunoSEQ multiplex PCR; TCRdb's version includes in-frame clones alone and lacks a portion of them. The repertoire consists of about 54,000 clones, with 84% occurring once and the leading ten covering 1.2%. The sample here was CD4+ or CD8+ T cells sorted from blood, taken in a trial of the OX40 agonist ivuxolimab. The source is an adult with an advanced solid tumor such as melanoma, head and neck, liver or kidney cancer.

The gene calls are TRBV28 and TRBJ2-2; no clear D gene. The CDR3 covers 13 residues. V dropped 2 bases and J dropped 9 bases, with 10 bases sitting between them. Germline V gene lookup returns CDR1 MDHEN and CDR2 SYDVKM. The CDR3 spells CASSLKGPRELFF. The CDR3 coding sequence is TGTGCCAGCAGTTTAAAAGGACCTCGGGAGCTGTTTTTT.

This sequence joins TRBV5-8 and TRBJ1-1; 8 bases map to TRBD1. Germline V CDR1 and CDR2: SGHTS, YDEGEE. The CDR3 runs 15 residues. Trimming at V came to 4 bases and at J to 5 bases, leaving 10 bases not matched to a gene. The CDR3 region is CASSRQGAGGTEAFF. The CDR3 DNA follows: TGTGCCAGCAGCCGGCAGGGGGCGGGAGGGACTGAAGCTTTCTTT.

V and J are TRBV11-3 and TRBJ2-3; D is possibly TRBD2 (5 bases). Germline V gene sequence: CDR1 SGHNT, CDR2 YENEEA. V was trimmed by 2 bases and J by 3 bases, leaving 6 bases between them. This CDR3 is 13 amino acids long. The CDR3 is CASSLRRTDTQYF. Written as DNA, the CDR3 is TGTGCCAGCAGCTTAAGGAGGACAGATACGCAGTATTTT.

This clone was recorded once. The J gene is TRBJ1-1, the V gene TRBV28, with TRBD1 matching over 9 bases. The CDR3 contains 16 residues. The V and J ends lost 6 bases and 6 bases, in that order; junction bases with no gene match: 14. Germline V gene sequence: CDR1 MDHEN, CDR2 SYDVKM. The CDR3 DNA reads as TGTGCCAGCAGCCTCTCTAGGGGAACAGGGGGCTCTGAAGCTTTCTTT. Protein: CASSLSRGTGGSEAFF.

A single count supports this clone. The V gene is TRBV29-1, the J gene TRBJ1-2; D remains unclear. V gave up 3 bases and J gave up 6 bases, with 8 bases separating them. This CDR3 is built from 11 residues. The V gene's germline CDR1 is SQVTM and CDR2 ANQGSEA. CDR3 sequence (DNA): TGCAGCGTTGATCCGGGTCATGGCTACACCTTC. As protein: CSVDPGHGYTF.

The chain has TRBV5-1 and TRBJ1-5, with no clear D. The CDR3 covers 16 residues. Trimming cost V 4 bases and J 5 bases, with 19 bases left between them. CDR1 is SGHRS and CDR2 is YFSETQ in the germline V gene. The CDR3 sequence is CASSPEGLARDQPQHF. In DNA, the CDR3 is TGCGCCAGCAGCCCGGAAGGGTTAGCGAGAGATCAGCCCCAGCATTTT. Based on the CDR3 plus reference TRBV5-1 and TRBJ1-5, the full variable domain is KAGVTQTPRYLIKTRGQQVTLSCSPISGHRSVSWYQQTPGQGLQFLFEYFSETQRNKGNFPGRFSGRQFSNSRSEMNVSTLELGDSALYLCASSPEGLARDQPQHFGDGTRLSIL.

The rearrangement links TRBV4-3 to TRBJ2-5; 7 bases match TRBD1. This CDR3 region has 15 residues. V shed 0 bases and J 8 bases; nucleotides not matched to a gene: 9. The V gene's germline CDR1 is LGHNA and CDR2 YSLEER. The CDR3 nucleotides are TGCGCCAGCAGCCAAGAGCTGTGGGACAGTAAAACCCAGTACTTC. Translation: CASSQELWDSKTQYF.

The chain combines TRBV10-3 with TRBJ1-5; D not certain. CDR3 length: 13 amino acids. CDR1 is ENHRY, CDR2 SYGVKD, per germline. With 7 bases removed from V and 2 bases from J, the gap between germline ends came to 9 bases. The CDR3 nucleotides read TGTGCCATCAAGGATGGGGGCAATCAGCCCCAGCATTTT. This encodes CAIKDGGNQPQHF.

This chain joins TRBV25-1 and TRBJ2-1, with D tentatively TRBD1 or TRBD2 (7 bases each). The CDR3 consists of 15 residues. Germline V gene data show CDR1 as MGHDK and CDR2 as SYGVNS. Trimming stripped 6 bases from V and 4 bases from J, with 16 bases between. DNA of the CDR3: TGTGCCAGCAGCCCAAGCGGGACAGAATACAATGAGCAGTTCTTC. Translated: CASSPSGTEYNEQFF.

V usage is TRBV7-7 and J usage is TRBJ2-2, with 7 bases lining up with TRBD2. Per germline, CDR1 SSHAT and CDR2 FNYEAQ (reference sequence). The J segment lost 7 bases and the V segment lost 2 bases, leaving 7 bases of the junction unmatched. CDR3 length: 15 residues. DNA for the CDR3: TGTGCCAGCAGCTTACGGCGGGAGATGCACGGGGAGCTGTTTTTT. As protein: CASSLRREMHGELFF.

The rearrangement links TRBV2 to TRBJ1-2; the D is unclear. Germline V gene sequence: CDR1 SNHLY, CDR2 FYNNEI. The CDR3 is 17 residues long. V lost 3 bases to trimming and J lost 4 bases, with 21 bases between them. This CDR3 is CASSDSVGSADSYGYTF. In DNA, the CDR3 is TGTGCCAGCAGTGATTCGGTTGGGTCAGCCGACTCCTATGGCTACACCTTC.

V and J are TRBV29-1 and TRBJ2-1, with a tentative D call TRBD2 (5 bases). Looked up from germline, CDR1 is SQVTM and CDR2 is ANQGSEA. The CDR3 extends over 14 amino acids. CDR3 region: CSVLGGSSYNEQFF. CDR3 bases: TGCAGTGTACTAGGTGGGAGCTCCTACAATGAGCAGTTCTTC.

The chain links TRBV5-6 to TRBJ2-5; 9 nucleotides line up with TRBD2. The CDR3 covers 18 residues. Trimming cost V 5 bases and J 3 bases; bases outside gene matches: 17. Germline CDR1 reads SGHDT; CDR2 reads YYEEEE. CDR3 sequence reads: CASRIEGLAGSFKETQYF. DNA of the CDR3: TGTGCCAGCAGAATAGAGGGGCTAGCGGGAAGCTTTAAAGAGACCCAGTACTTC.

This clone was observed a few times. The chain employs TRBV19 and TRBJ1-6; D gene uncertain. The CDR3 sequence is 13 residues long. Germline V gene sequence: CDR1 LNHDA, CDR2 SQIVND (reference sequence). Trimming pared 7 bases from V and 10 bases from J, leaving 14 bases between. DNA of the CDR3: TGTGCCAGTACCTCTCCCTCAGGATCACCCCTCCACTTT. Its protein product is CASTSPSGSPLHF.

V and J are TRBV19 and TRBJ1-2, with no clear D. Germline lookup yields CDR1 LNHDA and CDR2 SQIVND (reference sequence). Trimming removed 3 bases from V and 8 bases from J, with 13 bases in between. The CDR3 runs 13 residues. In DNA form, the CDR3 reads TGTGCCAGTAGTATGAGTGGCCTGGGGGGCTACACCTTC. Its protein is CASSMSGLGGYTF.

This sequence joins TRBV30 and TRBJ2-5; 10 positions agree with TRBD2. The germline CDR1 and CDR2 sequences are GTSNPN and SVGIG (reference sequence). J gave up 4 bases and V 1 base, and 6 bases lay outside the gene matches. The CDR3 has 15 residues. CDR3 region: CAWSGSSGSVETQYF. CDR3 DNA: TGTGCCTGGAGTGGGTCTAGCGGGAGTGTAGAGACCCAGTACTTC.

The chain carries TRBV19 and TRBJ2-7; the D is unclear. Trimming pared 5 bases from V and 3 bases from J, leaving 14 bases between. This CDR3 comprises 14 residues. Looked up from germline, CDR1 is LNHDA and CDR2 is SQIVND (reference sequence). This CDR3 reads CASSPTFMGYEQYF. CDR3 coding DNA: TGTGCCAGTAGTCCCACCTTCATGGGCTACGAGCAGTACTTC.

The genes are TRBV15 and TRBJ1-6; D is undetermined. Trimming shortened V by 3 bases and J by 0 bases, and 9 bases separated the two germline ends. Looked up from germline, CDR1 is LNHNV and CDR2 is YYDKDF (reference sequence). This CDR3 is built from 16 residues. The CDR3 DNA reads as TGTGCCACCAGCAGGGATAGGTCCTCCTATAATTCACCCCTCCACTTT. Translated: CATSRDRSSYNSPLHF.

The V gene is TRBV5-4, the J gene TRBJ2-7, with D tentatively TRBD1 (5 bases). Per germline, CDR1 SGHNT and CDR2 YYREEE (reference sequence). V lost 2 bases and J 6 bases, leaving 15 bases between the germline ends. This CDR3 has 14 residues. CDR3 in amino acids: CASSFQGNRGEQYF. The CDR3 DNA is TGTGCCAGCAGCTTCCAGGGAAATCGAGGCGAGCAGTACTTC.

This chain connects TRBV20-1 to TRBJ2-3; D remains unclear. Germline assignment: CDR1 DFQATT and CDR2 SNEGSKA (reference sequence). The CDR3 runs to 11 residues. V was clipped by 6 bases and J by 6 bases, with 10 bases between them. The CDR3 region has the DNA TGCAGTGCGTCCCCTTTGGATACGCAGTATTTT. Translating gives CSASPLDTQYF.

The V gene is TRBV28, the J gene TRBJ2-6; no clear D. This CDR3 contains 19 residues. V was trimmed by 3 bases and J by 1 base, leaving 19 bases between them. The V gene's germline CDR1 is MDHEN and CDR2 SYDVKM. The CDR3 reads CASSLGWPPSASGANVLTF. CDR3 coding DNA: TGTGCCAGCAGTTTGGGGTGGCCCCCTTCCGCTTCTGGGGCCAACGTCCTGACTTTC.

This clone occurred once. The rearrangement links TRBV5-1 to TRBJ2-5, with 8 bases identical to TRBD2. The CDR3 contains 17 residues. Trimming took 0 bases from V and 4 from J; bases not matched to a gene: 11. CDR1 is SGHRS and CDR2 is YFSETQ in the germline V gene. This CDR3 reads CASSLAGTGGPVETQYF. DNA of the CDR3: TGCGCCAGCAGCTTGGCCGGGACGGGAGGGCCGGTAGAGACCCAGTACTTC.